This is a list of T cell receptor beta chains from one sample in a study of memory CD4+ T cells and cytomegalovirus serostatus. TCRdb keeps only in-frame clones here, not all; method: immunoSEQ multiplex PCR. The table includes under 50,000 clones, roughly 74% detected once. The sequenced sample consisted of memory CD4+ T cells from blood. Receptors were obtained from an adult in good health and CMV-seropositive. The CDR3 runs from the conserved cysteine through the conserved F or W. Fields, in order: CDR3 protein, CDR3 DNA, CDR3 length, clone size, J gene, V gene, D gene. A D gene is named only where the DNA matches it firmly. Some rows have no size entry. The others give once, few or many, or a class for an expanded clone.

CDR3 protein: CASSLVGSPGNTIYF
CDR3 DNA: TGTGCCAGCAGCTTAGTCGGCAGTCCTGGAAACACCATATATTTT
CDR3 length: 15
clone size: few
J gene: TRBJ1-3
V gene: TRBV11-2
D gene: .

CDR3 protein: CASSSPQGLWTANVLTF
CDR3 DNA: TGCGCCAGCAGCTCGCCGCAGGGGTTATGGACGGCCAACGTCCTGACTTTC
CDR3 length: 17
clone size: .
J gene: TRBJ2-6
V gene: TRBV5-1
D gene: .

CDR3 protein: CASAIDRGLGYTF
CDR3 DNA: TGTGCCAGCGCCATTGACAGGGGGCTTGGCTACACCTTC
CDR3 length: 13
clone size: .
J gene: TRBJ1-2
V gene: TRBV5-4
D gene: TRBD1

CDR3 protein: CASRDQGVGNTEAFF
CDR3 DNA: TGCGCCAGCAGGGATCAGGGGGTTGGGAACACTGAAGCTTTCTTT
CDR3 length: 15
clone size: .
J gene: TRBJ1-1
V gene: TRBV10-2
D gene: TRBD1

CDR3 protein: CASSPSGLGGTDTQYF
CDR3 DNA: TGTGCCAGCAGCCCATCGGGACTAGGAGGCACAGATACGCAGTATTTT
CDR3 length: 16
clone size: few
J gene: TRBJ2-3
V gene: TRBV7-2
D gene: TRBD2

CDR3 protein: CASSLQPGAYGYTF
CDR3 DNA: TGTGCCAGCTCACTACAACCCGGGGCCTATGGCTACACCTTC
CDR3 length: 14
clone size: .
J gene: TRBJ1-2
V gene: TRBV18
D gene: .

CDR3 protein: CASSYQGQGYGYTF
CDR3 DNA: TGTGCCAGCAGTTACCAGGGACAGGGCTATGGCTACACCTTC
CDR3 length: 14
clone size: .
J gene: TRBJ1-2
V gene: TRBV6-5
D gene: TRBD1

CDR3 protein: CASSYNGVSEKLFF
CDR3 DNA: TGTGCCAGCAGTTACAATGGGGTCAGTGAAAAACTGTTTTTT
CDR3 length: 14
clone size: .
J gene: TRBJ1-4
V gene: TRBV6-5
D gene: .

CDR3 protein: CSVATVYSTSGGHEQYF
CDR3 DNA: TGCAGCGTTGCGACCGTATATTCGACTAGCGGCGGCCACGAGCAGTACTTC
CDR3 length: 17
clone size: .
J gene: TRBJ2-7
V gene: TRBV29-1
D gene: TRBD2

CDR3 protein: CASSGQTLNEKLFF
CDR3 DNA: TGCGCCAGCAGCGGACAGACGCTTAATGAAAAACTGTTTTTT
CDR3 length: 14
clone size: medium-sized
J gene: TRBJ1-4
V gene: TRBV5-1
D gene: .

CDR3 protein: CASSSPRTSRDEQFF
CDR3 DNA: TGTGCCAGTAGTTCCCCTCGGACTAGTCGGGATGAGCAGTTCTTC
CDR3 length: 15
clone size: .
J gene: TRBJ2-1
V gene: TRBV19
D gene: TRBD2

CDR3 protein: CASSSPGTSTDTQYF
CDR3 DNA: TGTGCCAGCAGCTCCCCCGGGACAAGCACAGATACGCAGTATTTT
CDR3 length: 15
clone size: .
J gene: TRBJ2-3
V gene: TRBV5-4
D gene: .

CDR3 protein: CSVARWGVEQYF
CDR3 DNA: TGCAGCGTCGCCAGGTGGGGGGTCGAGCAGTACTTC
CDR3 length: 12
clone size: .
J gene: TRBJ2-7
V gene: TRBV29-1
D gene: .

CDR3 protein: CASSFPGTAYEQYF
CDR3 DNA: TGTGCCAGCAGCTTCCCCGGGACAGCATACGAGCAGTACTTC
CDR3 length: 14
clone size: .
J gene: TRBJ2-7
V gene: TRBV7-2
D gene: TRBD1

CDR3 protein: CASTDEGDQPQHF
CDR3 DNA: TGTGCCAGTACCGATGAGGGGGATCAGCCCCAGCATTTT
CDR3 length: 13
clone size: .
J gene: TRBJ1-5
V gene: TRBV19
D gene: .

CDR3 protein: CASSPDRGHIQYF
CDR3 DNA: TGTGCCAGCAGTCCGGACAGGGGCCACATTCAGTACTTC
CDR3 length: 13
clone size: .
J gene: TRBJ2-4
V gene: TRBV2
D gene: TRBD1

CDR3 protein: CASSADSSYEQYF
CDR3 DNA: TGTGCCAGCAGTGCGGACAGCTCCTACGAGCAGTACTTC
CDR3 length: 13
clone size: .
J gene: TRBJ2-7
V gene: TRBV2
D gene: .

CDR3 protein: CASSRTSGGIYEQYF
CDR3 DNA: TGTGCCAGCTCACGGACTAGCGGGGGGATCTACGAGCAGTACTTC
CDR3 length: 15
clone size: few
J gene: TRBJ2-7
V gene: TRBV18
D gene: TRBD2

CDR3 protein: CASSWAGENNNEQFF
CDR3 DNA: TGTGCCAGCAGTTGGGCGGGGGAGAATAACAATGAGCAGTTCTTC
CDR3 length: 15
clone size: .
J gene: TRBJ2-1
V gene: TRBV6-6
D gene: TRBD2

CDR3 protein: CASSEDRERGYGYTF
CDR3 DNA: TGTGCCAGCAGTGAAGACCGGGAGCGAGGGTATGGCTACACCTTC
CDR3 length: 15
clone size: .
J gene: TRBJ1-2
V gene: TRBV2
D gene: .

CDR3 protein: CASSPDRNNEKLFF
CDR3 DNA: TGTGCCAGCAGCCCGGACAGGAATAATGAAAAACTGTTTTTT
CDR3 length: 14
clone size: once
J gene: TRBJ1-4
V gene: TRBV7-2
D gene: TRBD1

CDR3 protein: CASSFPFEGADTGELFF
CDR3 DNA: TGTGCCAGCAGCTTCCCCTTCGAGGGGGCGGACACCGGGGAGCTGTTTTTT
CDR3 length: 17
clone size: .
J gene: TRBJ2-2
V gene: TRBV5-8
D gene: TRBD1

CDR3 protein: CAKEGDRSSYEQYF
CDR3 DNA: TGTGCTAAAGAGGGGGACAGGAGTTCCTACGAGCAGTACTTC
CDR3 length: 14
clone size: .
J gene: TRBJ2-7
V gene: TRBV5-6
D gene: TRBD1

CDR3 protein: CASSASRGGEQYF
CDR3 DNA: TGTGCCAGCAGCGCCAGCCGGGGGGGCGAGCAGTACTTC
CDR3 length: 13
clone size: few
J gene: TRBJ2-7
V gene: TRBV7-8
D gene: TRBD2

CDR3 protein: CASGMNTEAFF
CDR3 DNA: TGTGCCAGCGGGATGAACACTGAAGCTTTCTTT
CDR3 length: 11
clone size: .
J gene: TRBJ1-1
V gene: TRBV7-9
D gene: .

CDR3 protein: CASVEGTGGGEQYF
CDR3 DNA: TGTGCCAGCGTCGAAGGGACAGGGGGCGGCGAGCAGTACTTC
CDR3 length: 14
clone size: .
J gene: TRBJ2-7
V gene: TRBV6-6
D gene: TRBD1

CDR3 protein: CASSLMGSSEQYF
CDR3 DNA: TGTGCCAGCAGCTTGATGGGGTCGTCCGAGCAGTACTTC
CDR3 length: 13
clone size: .
J gene: TRBJ2-7
V gene: TRBV5-6
D gene: .

CDR3 protein: CASSYYSTGELFF
CDR3 DNA: TGTGCCAGCAGTTACTATTCCACCGGGGAGCTGTTTTTT
CDR3 length: 13
clone size: .
J gene: TRBJ2-2
V gene: TRBV6-6
D gene: .

CDR3 protein: CASSQPWTGGYGYTF
CDR3 DNA: TGCGCCAGCAGCCAACCTTGGACAGGAGGCTATGGCTACACCTTC
CDR3 length: 15
clone size: once
J gene: TRBJ1-2
V gene: TRBV4-1
D gene: TRBD1

CDR3 protein: CASSLEGQTNYGYTF
CDR3 DNA: TGCGCCAGCAGCTTGGAAGGACAGACCAATTATGGCTACACCTTC
CDR3 length: 15
clone size: few
J gene: TRBJ1-2
V gene: TRBV5-1
D gene: .

CDR3 protein: CASSVSTGSETEAFF
CDR3 DNA: TGTGCCAGTAGTGTATCCACAGGGTCGGAAACTGAAGCTTTCTTT
CDR3 length: 15
clone size: .
J gene: TRBJ1-1
V gene: TRBV19
D gene: .

CDR3 protein: CASKLYAGQAYEQYF
CDR3 DNA: TGCGCCAGCAAGCTTTATGCGGGACAGGCCTACGAGCAGTACTTC
CDR3 length: 15
clone size: .
J gene: TRBJ2-7
V gene: TRBV5-1
D gene: TRBD1

CDR3 protein: CASSSGTAQETQYF
CDR3 DNA: TGTGCCAGCAGTTCCGGGACAGCCCAAGAGACCCAGTACTTC
CDR3 length: 14
clone size: .
J gene: TRBJ2-5
V gene: TRBV6-6
D gene: TRBD1

CDR3 protein: CASSLDGQNTGELFF
CDR3 DNA: TGCGCCAGCAGCTTGGATGGCCAGAACACCGGGGAGCTGTTTTTT
CDR3 length: 15
clone size: .
J gene: TRBJ2-2
V gene: TRBV5-1
D gene: .

CDR3 protein: CASRDKGLHQSGNTIYF
CDR3 DNA: TGTGCCAGCAGGGACAAGGGCCTTCATCAATCTGGAAACACCATATATTTT
CDR3 length: 17
clone size: .
J gene: TRBJ1-3
V gene: TRBV2
D gene: .

CDR3 protein: CASSRTGETQYF
CDR3 DNA: TGTGCCAGCAGCCGGACGGGAGAGACCCAGTACTTC
CDR3 length: 12
clone size: few
J gene: TRBJ2-5
V gene: TRBV7-2
D gene: .

CDR3 protein: CASGLGASWDGYTF
CDR3 DNA: TGTGCCAGCGGACTGGGGGCTTCCTGGGATGGCTACACCTTC
CDR3 length: 14
clone size: .
J gene: TRBJ1-2
V gene: TRBV6-5
D gene: .

CDR3 protein: CASSLTAGEDYGYTF
CDR3 DNA: TGTGCCAGCAGCTTAACGGCGGGGGAGGACTATGGCTACACCTTC
CDR3 length: 15
clone size: .
J gene: TRBJ1-2
V gene: TRBV7-3
D gene: .

CDR3 protein: CASSLDQRGFTGELFF
CDR3 DNA: TGTGCCAGCAGCTTGGACCAGCGGGGTTTCACCGGGGAGCTGTTTTTT
CDR3 length: 16
clone size: .
J gene: TRBJ2-2
V gene: TRBV5-4
D gene: TRBD2

CDR3 protein: CASSSDGQSTDTQYF
CDR3 DNA: TGTGCCAGCAGCTCGGACGGACAGAGCACAGATACGCAGTATTTT
CDR3 length: 15
clone size: few
J gene: TRBJ2-3
V gene: TRBV7-6
D gene: .

CDR3 protein: CASSPTPGTAATEAFF
CDR3 DNA: TGTGCCAGCAGCCCAACCCCAGGGACAGCGGCCACTGAAGCTTTCTTT
CDR3 length: 16
clone size: .
J gene: TRBJ1-1
V gene: TRBV5-4
D gene: TRBD1

CDR3 protein: CASRGAGGLESSYNEQFF
CDR3 DNA: TGTGCCAGCAGGGGGGCGGGGGGCCTCGAGAGCTCCTACAATGAGCAGTTCTTC
CDR3 length: 18
clone size: .
J gene: TRBJ2-1
V gene: TRBV4-2
D gene: TRBD2